The clone carrying this T cell receptor (beta chain) was counted a few times. Researchers sorted participants into cohorts using their self-reported clinical history. This entry comes from a study of blood T cell repertoires in COVID-19. In the original processing: Amplification with reference gene primers provided the estimates of nucleated cell counts. Measured with immunoSEQ multiplex PCR; TCRdb has only the in-frame clones, and not every one. V and J calls and clone size are those listed in that table; D and trimming were worked out from the DNA. The repertoire has a few hundred thousand clones, more than 80% of them found once; the top ten carry 1% to 1.3%. The CDR3 sequence is 14 residues long. The germline gives CDR1 LNHDA, CDR2 SQIVND (reference sequence). V lost 4 bases, J lost 0 bases, and 9 bases lay in between.

The sequencing sample was made of PBMCs or T cells enriched from blood (not recorded which). This receptor was identified in a man in his thirties or forties who had recovered from COVID-19. V and J are TRBV19 and TRBJ1-1; unclear D gene. CDR3 protein: CASSTDLMNTEAFF. The CDR3 DNA is TGTGCCAGTAGTACAGATCTTATGAACACTGAAGCTTTCTTT.